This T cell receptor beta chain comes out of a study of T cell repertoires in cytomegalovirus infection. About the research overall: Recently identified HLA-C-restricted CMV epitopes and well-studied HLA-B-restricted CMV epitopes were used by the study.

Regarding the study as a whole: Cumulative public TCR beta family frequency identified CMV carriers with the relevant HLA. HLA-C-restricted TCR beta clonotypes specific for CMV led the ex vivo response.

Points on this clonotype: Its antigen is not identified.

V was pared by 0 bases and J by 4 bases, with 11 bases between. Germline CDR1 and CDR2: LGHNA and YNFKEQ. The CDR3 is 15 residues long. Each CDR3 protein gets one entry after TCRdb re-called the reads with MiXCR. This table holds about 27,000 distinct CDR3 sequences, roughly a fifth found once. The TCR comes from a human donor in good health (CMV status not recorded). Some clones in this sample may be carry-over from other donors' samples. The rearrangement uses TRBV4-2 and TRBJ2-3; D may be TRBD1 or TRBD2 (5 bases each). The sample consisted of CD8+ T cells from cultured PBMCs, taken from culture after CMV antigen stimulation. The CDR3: CASSQDHGAADTQYF. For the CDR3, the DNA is TGTGCCAGCAGCCAAGATCACGGGGCTGCAGATACGCAGTATTTT.